The 29 T cell receptor beta chains below all came from one sample that was sequenced in a study of OX40 agonist ivuxolimab in advanced cancers. The receptor library was made with the immunoSEQ multiplex PCR assay. This immuneACCESS table, as held by TCRdb, lists in-frame sequences with V and J called but not all clones. Of the missing ones, under half trace to an unresolved V gene in checked studies; the others have no known cause. For this sample there are about 15,000 clones; about four fifths appear just once. The top ten constitute around 2.2% of the sample. The sample consisted of CD4+ or CD8+ T cells sorted from blood, taken in a trial of the OX40 agonist ivuxolimab. These receptors all stem from an adult with an advanced solid tumor such as melanoma, head and neck, liver or kidney cancer.

CDR3: CASSLEGSGSTEAFF. For the CDR3, the DNA is TGCGCCAGCAGCTTGGAAGGTTCAGGGAGCACTGAAGCTTTCTTT. The chain uses TRBV5-1 and TRBJ1-1; D is possibly TRBD1 (5 bases). Germline V gene data show CDR1 as SGHRS and CDR2 as YFSETQ. There are 15 residues in the CDR3. Trimming removed 0 bases at V and 4 bases at J, with 13 bases between.

V gene TRBV6-4 combines with J gene TRBJ2-2; D tentatively fits TRBD1 or TRBD2 (5 bases each). Germline values: CDR1 MRHNA, CDR2 SNTAGT. Trimming pared 4 bases from V and 5 bases from J, leaving 11 bases between. The CDR3 consists of 14 residues. This CDR3 is CASSGDLGTGELFF. The CDR3 DNA is TGTGCCAGCAGTGGGGACCTCGGGACCGGGGAGCTGTTTTTT.

The chain combines TRBV4-1 with TRBJ2-1, with TRBD2 identical over 10 bases. This CDR3 has 16 residues. Germline values: CDR1 MGHRA, CDR2 YSYEKL. Trimming took 4 bases from V and 8 from J; bases not matched to a gene: 11. In DNA form, the CDR3 reads TGCGCCAGCAGCCCTACGAGCGGGAGGGCCATCGATGAGCAGTTCTTC. It is translated as CASSPTSGRAIDEQFF.

This chain uses TRBV6-1 with TRBJ2-1; D call uncertain. CDR1 MNHNS and CDR2 SASEGT come from the germline V gene. The CDR3 spans 13 residues. V was pared by 2 bases and J by 9 bases, with 11 bases between. The CDR3 DNA reads TGTGCCAGCAGTGAAAAGCCCTCTAGTGAGCAGTTCTTC. Translation gives CASSEKPSSEQFF.

This chain links TRBV9 with TRBJ2-3; 8 nucleotides agree with TRBD2. CDR1 is SGDLS, CDR2 YYNGEE, per germline. V trimming: 2 bases; J trimming: 4 bases; junction bases outside the gene matches: 9. This CDR3 has 16 amino acids. The CDR3 DNA follows: TGTGCCAGCAGCGTTGGGACTAGTCTTGGGTCAGATACGCAGTATTTT. As protein: CASSVGTSLGSDTQYF.

This chain links TRBV2 with TRBJ1-1; no clear D gene. The CDR3 totals 14 residues. The germline V and J ends were trimmed by 3 bases and 1 base, with 9 bases remaining between them. CDR1 SNHLY and CDR2 FYNNEI come from the germline V gene. The CDR3 nucleotides read TGTGCCAGCAGTGAGAGGTCTTGGAACACTGAAGCTTTCTTT. As protein: CASSERSWNTEAFF.

The chain is built from TRBV28 and TRBJ2-2; D gene unclear. Germline V gene sequence: CDR1 MDHEN, CDR2 SYDVKM. The CDR3 runs 14 residues. V dropped 6 bases and J dropped 2 bases, with 10 bases sitting between them. CDR3 coding DNA: TGTGCCAGCAGCCCGCCAGCTAACACCGGGGAGCTGTTTTTT. The encoded protein is CASSPPANTGELFF.

V gene TRBV19 combines with J gene TRBJ1-3, with D possibly being TRBD1 (5 bases). The CDR3 spans 15 residues. Germline V gene lookup returns CDR1 LNHDA and CDR2 SQIVND (reference sequence). Trimming left V 2 bases short and J 4 bases short, with 12 bases between. For the CDR3, the DNA is TGTGCCAGTAGTATACCACAGGCGGCGGGAAACACCATATATTTT. This codes for CASSIPQAAGNTIYF.

The gene calls are TRBV6-6 and TRBJ1-2; D gene unclear. There are 15 residues in the CDR3. Deletions cut 0 bases from V and 0 bases from J, with 8 bases between. Germline V CDR1 and CDR2: MNHNY, SVGAGI (reference sequence). The CDR3 spells CASSYSAGANYGYTF. DNA of the CDR3: TGTGCCAGCAGTTACTCGGCCGGAGCTAACTATGGCTACACCTTC.

The rearrangement joins TRBV28 to TRBJ1-1, with 10 bases lining up with TRBD1. CDR1 MDHEN and CDR2 SYDVKM come from the germline V gene. There are 18 residues in the CDR3. With V trimmed by 0 bases and J by 2 bases, 9 bases remained unmatched. CDR3 protein: CASSLWLLRTGGNTEAFF. Written as DNA, the CDR3 is TGTGCCAGCAGTTTATGGCTATTGCGGACAGGGGGAAACACTGAAGCTTTCTTT. Full variable domain (rest looked up from reference TRBV28 and TRBJ1-1): DVKVTQSSRYLVKRTGEKVFLECVQDMDHENMFWYRQDPGLGLRLIYFSYDVKMKEKGDIPEGYSVSREKKERFSLILESASTNQTSMYLCASSLWLLRTGGNTEAFFGQGTRLTVV.

V is TRBV2 and J is TRBJ2-7, with 11 positions matching TRBD2. The germline V gene encodes CDR1 SNHLY and CDR2 FYNNEI. The CDR3 extends over 17 amino acids. The trim removed 6 bases at V and 5 bases at J, leaving 15 bases unmatched. For the CDR3, the DNA is TGTGCCAGCAGAGGATCAATTACTAGCGGGAGATTTAACGAGCAGTACTTC. It yields the protein CASRGSITSGRFNEQYF. Full variable domain (missing parts from reference TRBV2 and TRBJ2-7): EPEVTQTPSHQVTQMGQEVILRCVPISNHLYFYWYRQILGQKVEFLVSFYNNEISEKSEIFDDQFSVERPDGSNFTLKIRSTKLEDSAMYFCASRGSITSGRFNEQYFGPGTRLTVT.

The table lists this clone with a count of one. The rearrangement joins TRBV18 to TRBJ1-3; D gene ambiguous. CDR1 is KGHSH, CDR2 LQKENI, per germline. Between the trimmed V and J ends, which lost 2 bases and 0 bases, there was a span of 11 bases. This CDR3 region has 16 residues. CDR3 nucleotide sequence: TGTGCCAGCTCACCAGTTTCCGGGTCCTCTGGAAACACCATATATTTT. This translates into CASSPVSGSSGNTIYF.

This chain links TRBV19 with TRBJ1-6; 7 nucleotides match TRBD1. This CDR3 is 15 amino acids long. The germline V gene encodes CDR1 LNHDA and CDR2 SQIVND (reference sequence). V gave up 5 bases and J gave up 6 bases; unmatched junction bases: 7. The CDR3 DNA sequence: TGTGCCAGTAGTTATACAGGGGCCTCTAATTCACCCCTCCACTTT. Translated, it gives CASSYTGASNSPLHF.

The CDR3 spells CATRGTFSRGTEAFF. DNA for the CDR3: TGTGCCACCAGAGGGACCTTCTCCCGGGGGACTGAAGCTTTCTTT. The genes are TRBV6-1 and TRBJ1-1, with D perhaps matching TRBD1 (5 bases). V dropped 10 bases and J dropped 5 bases, with 23 bases sitting between them. There are 15 residues in the CDR3. In germline, CDR1 is MNHNS, CDR2 SASEGT.

This clone showed up just once. The chain uses TRBV12-2 and TRBJ1-5. TRBV12-2 has pseudogene status. The CDR3 consists of 15 residues. DNA of the CDR3: TGTGCAAGTCGCTTTCCCCCGGGGAACAATCAGCCCCAGCATTTT. This gives the protein CASRFPPGNNQPQHF.

The rearrangement joins TRBV27 to TRBJ2-7, with D perhaps matching TRBD2 (6 bases). The CDR3 is made up of 14 amino acids. The V and J ends lost 1 base and 3 bases respectively, with 10 bases between them. The V gene's germline CDR1 is MNHEY and CDR2 SMNVEV (reference sequence). CDR3 in DNA: TGTGCCAGCAGTTTATGGGGGGAACACTACGAGCAGTACTTC. It encodes CASSLWGEHYEQYF.

V is TRBV10-1 and J is TRBJ2-2, with D tentatively TRBD1 (6 bases). The V end lost 6 bases, the J end lost 1 base, and 9 bases lay between the germline ends. The CDR3 consists of 14 residues. Germline V CDR1 and CDR2: WNHNN, SYGVQD (reference sequence). CDR3: CASRRQENTGELFF. The DNA of the CDR3 is TGCGCCAGCAGACGACAGGAGAACACCGGGGAGCTGTTTTTT.

The chain has TRBV29-1 and TRBJ1-2; tentative D call: TRBD1 (5 bases). Trimming took 5 bases from V and 1 from J, leaving 20 bases between them. Germline V gene lookup returns CDR1 SQVTM and CDR2 ANQGSEA. The CDR3 runs 16 residues. CDR3 loop: CSVQSHPGTGNYGYTF. The CDR3 coding sequence is TGCAGCGTTCAATCCCACCCGGGGACTGGTAACTATGGCTACACCTTC.

The chain is built from TRBV2 and TRBJ1-5, with TRBD1 identical over 7 bases. The CDR3 runs 16 residues. The germline V gene has CDR1 SNHLY and CDR2 FYNNEI. V dropped 7 bases and J dropped 1; count of bases not matched to a gene: 10. The CDR3 DNA follows: TGTGCCAGCAAGACAGGGACAGCTACGAGCAATCAGCCCCAGCATTTT. Translating gives CASKTGTATSNQPQHF.

The rearrangement joins TRBV19 to TRBJ2-5, with TRBD2 matching over 8 bases. The closer fit of TRBJ2-7 to the DNA end suggests the J call may be wrong. Germline CDR1 reads LNHDA; CDR2 reads SQIVND (reference sequence). The CDR3 totals 14 residues. CDR3 coding DNA: TGTGCCAGTAGTGGTAGCGGGAATTTTTACGAGCAGTACTTC. Protein: CASSGSGNFYEQYF.

CDR3 DNA sequence: TGTGCCAGCAGCCAAGGGACTAGCGGAGGTCCCAGCTCCTACAATGAGCAGTTCTTC. Protein: CASSQGTSGGPSSYNEQFF. The chain has TRBV4-2 and TRBJ2-1; TRBD2 aligns across 10 bases. This CDR3 comprises 19 residues. CDR1 is LGHNA and CDR2 is YNFKEQ in the germline V gene. J was trimmed by 0 bases and V by 1 base; bases with no gene match: 9.

The chain combines TRBV29-1 with TRBJ2-2; unclear D gene. Between the trimmed V and J ends, which lost 6 bases and 0 bases, there was a span of 8 bases. The CDR3 is 13 residues long. The germline V gene encodes CDR1 SQVTM and CDR2 ANQGSEA. CDR3 amino acids: CSVDASNTGELFF. The CDR3 nucleotides read TGCAGCGTCGATGCCTCGAACACCGGGGAGCTGTTTTTT.

The chain combines TRBV28 with TRBJ2-3; TRBD2 matches 14 bases. Germline CDR1 MDHEN, CDR2 SYDVKM. The CDR3 sequence is 16 residues long. J gave up 3 bases and V 6 bases, and 5 bases lay outside the gene matches. The DNA of the CDR3 is TGTGCCAGCAGCCTCGGACTAGCGGGAGGTACAGATACGCAGTATTTT. This codes for CASSLGLAGGTDTQYF.

The genes are TRBV5-1 and TRBJ2-5, with D maybe TRBD2 (6 bases). Trimming shortened V by 0 bases and J by 2 bases, and 8 bases separated the two germline ends. Germline V gene lookup returns CDR1 SGHRS and CDR2 YFSETQ. The CDR3 extends over 14 amino acids. The DNA of the CDR3 is TGCGCCAGCAGCTTGGATCTAGCGCAAGAGACCCAGTACTTC. The encoded protein is CASSLDLAQETQYF. Full variable domain (outside the CDR3, taken from reference TRBV5-1 and TRBJ2-5): KAGVTQTPRYLIKTRGQQVTLSCSPISGHRSVSWYQQTPGQGLQFLFEYFSETQRNKGNFPGRFSGRQFSNSRSEMNVSTLELGDSALYLCASSLDLAQETQYFGPGTRLLVL.

This chain links TRBV6-1 with TRBJ1-4, with D uncertain. Trimming removed 7 bases at V and 4 bases at J, with 10 bases between. Germline CDR1 reads MNHNS; CDR2 reads SASEGT. This CDR3 has 13 residues. CDR3 loop: CASKAGLNEKLFF. The CDR3 nucleotides read TGTGCCAGCAAGGCAGGTCTTAATGAAAAACTGTTTTTT.

The gene calls are TRBV7-9 and TRBJ2-7; no firm D call. The V gene's germline CDR1 is SEHNR and CDR2 FQNEAQ (reference sequence). The germline V and J ends were trimmed by 1 base and 1 base, with 5 bases remaining between them. The CDR3 runs 13 residues. This CDR3 reads CASSLVESYEQYF. CDR3 coding DNA: TGTGCCAGCAGCTTAGTCGAGTCCTACGAGCAGTACTTC.

The chain uses TRBV7-9 and TRBJ2-1; 9 bases are shared with TRBD2. The CDR3 runs to 14 residues. J gave up 10 bases and V 5 bases, and 9 bases lay outside the gene matches. Germline V gene sequence: CDR1 SEHNR, CDR2 FQNEAQ (reference sequence). CDR3 region: CASSRAGGTGEQFF. The DNA of the CDR3 is TGTGCCAGCAGCCGAGCGGGAGGCACGGGGGAGCAGTTCTTC.

The V and J genes are TRBV5-1 and TRBJ2-1; D may be TRBD1 or TRBD2 (5 bases each). The CDR3 consists of 14 residues. Germline CDR1 reads SGHRS; CDR2 reads YFSETQ. V was trimmed by 4 bases and J by 9 bases, leaving 17 bases between them. In DNA, the CDR3 is TGCGCCAGCAGCGGGGGATCTTCAAACGGTGAGCAGTTCTTC. Residues: CASSGGSSNGEQFF.

The V and J genes are TRBV6-1 and TRBJ1-5; D remains ambiguous. V shed 2 bases and J shed 6 bases, with 8 bases lying between them. The CDR3 spans 13 residues. Germline V gives CDR1 MNHNS, CDR2 SASEGT. CDR3 protein: CASSEREGQPQHF. The CDR3 DNA sequence: TGTGCCAGCAGTGAACGTGAGGGTCAGCCCCAGCATTTT.